This T cell receptor beta chain was sequenced during a study of cytomegalovirus exposure and HLA in healthy donors. This CDR3 has 19 residues. CDR1 and CDR2 (germline): MGHRA, YSYEKL. The V end was cut by 3 bases, the J end by 7 bases, with 28 bases between. This clone showed up just once. The PCR was carried out with 60 Vbeta primers and 13 Jbeta primers. The repertoire was sequenced with immunoSEQ multiplex PCR; TCRdb's copy has only in-frame clones and lacks some. Here the sample spans about 170,000 clones, around 79% being singletons. The genes are TRBV4-1 and TRBJ2-1; D might be TRBD1 (5 bases). The receptor was isolated from a woman aged 45-65 years in good health and CMV-seropositive. Sequencing was carried out using PBMCs. CDR3 loop: CASSQSQGVVPTRVNEQFF. CDR3 sequence (DNA): TGCGCCAGCAGCCAGAGTCAAGGGGTAGTACCAACACGGGTTAATGAGCAGTTCTTC.